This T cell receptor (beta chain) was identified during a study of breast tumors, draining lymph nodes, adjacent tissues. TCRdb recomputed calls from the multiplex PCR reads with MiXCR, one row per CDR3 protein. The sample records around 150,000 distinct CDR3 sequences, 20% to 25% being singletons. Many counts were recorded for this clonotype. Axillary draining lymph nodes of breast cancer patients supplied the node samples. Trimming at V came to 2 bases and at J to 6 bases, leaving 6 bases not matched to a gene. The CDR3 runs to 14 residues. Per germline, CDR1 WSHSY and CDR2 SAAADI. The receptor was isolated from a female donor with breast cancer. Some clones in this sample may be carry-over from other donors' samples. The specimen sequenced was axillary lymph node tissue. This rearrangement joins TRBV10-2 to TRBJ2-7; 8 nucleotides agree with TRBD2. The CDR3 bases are TGCGCCAGCAGTGAGGGGACTAGTCCGGGCGAGCAGTACTTC. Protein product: CASSEGTSPGEQYF.